This is a list of T cell receptor beta chains from one sample in a study of T-cell reconstitution after alpha-beta-depleted transplantation in children. TCRdb recomputed calls from the PCR reads with MiXCR, one row per CDR3 protein. The sample lists 250,000 to 400,000 distinct CDR3 sequences; roughly 25% were seen once. The source was PBMCs, mostly from graft donor cells, collected 180 days after TCRalphabeta/CD19-depleted stem cell transplant. The receptor set was obtained from a male patient under 18 who had a stem cell transplant for acute lymphoblastic leukemia, so the T cells may come from the graft donor. Each CDR3 is given with its conserved first and last residue. D genes are given only for firm matches. The size field is filled for only some rows; it gives once, few, many or a size class.

V gene: TRBV5-8; J gene: TRBJ2-2; clone size: many; CDR3 length: 11; D gene: NA; CDR3 DNA: TGTGCCAGCAGCTCCTGGGGGGAGCTGTTTTTT; CDR3 protein: CASSSWGELFF
V gene: TRBV18; J gene: TRBJ1-6; clone size: NA; CDR3 length: 13; D gene: NA; CDR3 DNA: TGTGCCAGCTCACCAGGTATCCTCACGCCCCTCCACTTT; CDR3 protein: CASSPGILTPLHF
V gene: TRBV12-3/TRBV12-4; J gene: TRBJ2-1; clone size: few; CDR3 length: 14; D gene: TRBD2; CDR3 DNA: TGTGCCACCCTTAGGAGCGGGAGTCATAATGAGCAGTTCTTC; CDR3 protein: CATLRSGSHNEQFF
V gene: TRBV20-1; J gene: TRBJ2-1; clone size: NA; CDR3 length: 15; D gene: TRBD2; CDR3 DNA: TGCAGTGCGCGGGCGGGAGGGGGTACCTACAATGAGCAGTTCTTC; CDR3 protein: CSARAGGGTYNEQFF
V gene: TRBV12-3/TRBV12-4; J gene: TRBJ1-4; clone size: few; CDR3 length: 15; D gene: NA; CDR3 DNA: TGTGCCAGCAGTCCTCGACGGTCAACTAATGAAAAACTGTTTTTT; CDR3 protein: CASSPRRSTNEKLFF
V gene: TRBV5-1; J gene: TRBJ2-5; clone size: few; CDR3 length: 15; D gene: TRBD2; CDR3 DNA: TGCGCCAGCAGCTTCGTAGCGGGACGGCAAGAGACCCAGTACTTC; CDR3 protein: CASSFVAGRQETQYF
V gene: TRBV21-1; J gene: TRBJ2-7; clone size: few; CDR3 length: 13; D gene: NA; CDR3 DNA: TGTGCCAGCCCCCAATTCACCCATAAGGAGCAGTACTTC; CDR3 protein: CASPQFTHKEQYF
V gene: TRBV6-1; J gene: TRBJ2-7; clone size: NA; CDR3 length: 16; D gene: NA; CDR3 DNA: TGTGCCAGCAGCCTCTTCCGCTCAGGGTCGAACTACGAGCAGTACTTC; CDR3 protein: CASSLFRSGSNYEQYF
V gene: TRBV10-1; J gene: TRBJ2-2; clone size: many; CDR3 length: 18; D gene: TRBD2; CDR3 DNA: TGCGCCAGCTCCAGGCTCGCGGGAGGCCCCTGGGGCACCGGGGAGCTGTTTTTT; CDR3 protein: CASSRLAGGPWGTGELFF
V gene: TRBV27; J gene: TRBJ2-2; clone size: few; CDR3 length: 15; D gene: TRBD1; CDR3 DNA: TGTGCCAGCAGCTTGGACAGGGGTAACACCGGGGAGCTGTTTTTT; CDR3 protein: CASSLDRGNTGELFF
V gene: TRBV20-1; J gene: TRBJ2-3; clone size: few; CDR3 length: 12; D gene: NA; CDR3 DNA: TGCAGTGCTTCCAGCTGGGCTTATACGCAGTATTTT; CDR3 protein: CSASSWAYTQYF
V gene: TRBV18; J gene: TRBJ1-2; clone size: NA; CDR3 length: 15; D gene: TRBD1; CDR3 DNA: TGTGCCAGCTCCCCCGGGACAGGGGGCAGAGATGGCTACACCTTC; CDR3 protein: CASSPGTGGRDGYTF
V gene: TRBV12-3/TRBV12-4; J gene: TRBJ1-5; clone size: NA; CDR3 length: 18; D gene: NA; CDR3 DNA: TGTGCCAGCAGTTTCCCCAAGGGGGGCCTCTATAGCAATCAGCCCCAGCATTTT; CDR3 protein: CASSFPKGGLYSNQPQHF
V gene: TRBV15; J gene: TRBJ2-2; clone size: NA; CDR3 length: 15; D gene: TRBD1; CDR3 DNA: TGTGCCACCAGCAGCGACAGGGTCGCCACCGGGGAGCTGTTTTTT; CDR3 protein: CATSSDRVATGELFF
V gene: TRBV12-3/TRBV12-4; J gene: TRBJ1-4; clone size: few; CDR3 length: 15; D gene: NA; CDR3 DNA: TGTGCCAGCAGTTTATGGGGAATGACTAATGAAAAACTGTTTTTT; CDR3 protein: CASSLWGMTNEKLFF
V gene: TRBV6-2/TRBV6-3; J gene: TRBJ2-1; clone size: NA; CDR3 length: 15; D gene: NA; CDR3 DNA: TGTGCCAGCCTAATGGCGGGAAAGAAGGGGGGTGAGCAGTTCTTC; CDR3 protein: CASLMAGKKGGEQFF
V gene: TRBV20-1; J gene: TRBJ2-3; clone size: few; CDR3 length: 18; D gene: NA; CDR3 DNA: TGCAGTGCCTCGAAGTTGGGGGCGGCGACCCAACGCTCAGATACGCAGTATTTT; CDR3 protein: CSASKLGAATQRSDTQYF
V gene: TRBV9; J gene: TRBJ1-3; clone size: NA; CDR3 length: 12; D gene: NA; CDR3 DNA: TGTGCCAGCAGCGGGCCTCGGAACACCATATATTTT; CDR3 protein: CASSGPRNTIYF
V gene: TRBV7-2; J gene: TRBJ1-1; clone size: few; CDR3 length: 15; D gene: NA; CDR3 DNA: TGTGCCAGCAGCCCCGACGCTGCCAGGAACACTGAAGCTTTCTTT; CDR3 protein: CASSPDAARNTEAFF
V gene: TRBV5-1; J gene: TRBJ2-6; clone size: NA; CDR3 length: 23; D gene: TRBD2; CDR3 DNA: TGCGCCAGCAGCTTGCCTGGTACGACTAGCGGGAGGACCTATGGCTCTGGGGCCAACGTCCTGACTTTC; CDR3 protein: CASSLPGTTSGRTYGSGANVLTF
V gene: TRBV11-1; J gene: TRBJ2-6; clone size: few; CDR3 length: 18; D gene: TRBD2; CDR3 DNA: TGTGCCAGCAGCTTAGGACTAGCGGGAACCTCTGGGGCCAACGTCCTGACTTTC; CDR3 protein: CASSLGLAGTSGANVLTF
V gene: TRBV15; J gene: TRBJ2-1; clone size: NA; CDR3 length: 17; D gene: TRBD2; CDR3 DNA: TGTGCCACCAGCAGAGAAGAACTAGCGGGAGTCAACAATGAGAAGTTCTTC; CDR3 protein: CATSREELAGVNNEKFF